This TCR beta chain came from a study of OX40 agonist ivuxolimab in advanced cancers. About the study: Patients were treated with intravenous ivuxolimab, dosed at 0.01 to 10 mg/kg and infused every 2 weeks. Each dose-escalation patient presented with hepatocellular carcinoma, melanoma, renal cell or head and neck cancer. The eligibility criteria allowed prior anti-PD-1, anti-PD-L1 or anti-CTLA-4 therapy, and around 38% had some. Broader study findings: In a subset of nonresponders, normalized T-cell clonal expansion was also low.

From germline, CDR1 is SEHNR and CDR2 FQNEAQ (reference sequence). The CDR3 runs to 14 residues. V gave up 5 bases and J gave up 5 bases, with 13 bases separating them. For this clone: Its antigen is currently unknown.

Repertoires were generated with immunoSEQ multiplex PCR, while TCRdb's copy carries only in-frame clones and drops some. Of 55,000 or so clones in the sample, about nine tenths were seen once. The sequences come from CD4+ or CD8+ T cells sorted from blood, collected in a trial of the OX40 agonist ivuxolimab. The receptor was derived from an adult with an advanced solid tumor such as melanoma, head and neck, liver or kidney cancer. V usage is TRBV7-9 and J usage is TRBJ1-5, with D maybe TRBD1 (6 bases). Here the CDR3 reads CASSGGQGDQPQHF. The CDR3 DNA is TGTGCCAGCAGCGGGGGGCAGGGAGATCAGCCCCAGCATTTT.